Below, 27 T cell receptor beta chains from the same sample are listed, as sequenced in a study of blood T cell repertoires in COVID-19. The table came from immunoSEQ multiplex PCR; TCRdb's copy has only in-frame clones and leaves some out. Among about 190,000 clones listed, 80% to 90% were seen once. The sequenced material came from peripheral blood. The receptor set was obtained from a man in his thirties or forties with active or convalescent COVID-19.

This clone was found a few times. The chain employs TRBV28 and TRBJ1-6, with 9 bases fitting TRBD1. Trimming took 4 bases from V and 9 from J; bases not matched to a gene: 10. Germline loops: CDR1 MDHEN, CDR2 SYDVKM. This CDR3 is built from 16 residues. Written as DNA, the CDR3 is TGTGCCAGCAGTTCCGGACAGGGGTCCCCCCCTTCACCCCTCCACTTT. Translating it yields CASSSGQGSPPSPLHF. The complete variable domain, with remaining parts taken from reference TRBV28 and TRBJ1-6, reads DVKVTQSSRYLVKRTGEKVFLECVQDMDHENMFWYRQDPGLGLRLIYFSYDVKMKEKGDIPEGYSVSREKKERFSLILESASTNQTSMYLCASSSGQGSPPSPLHFGNGTRLTVT.

The V call is TRBV5-6, the J call TRBJ2-1, with TRBD2 as a possible D gene (6 bases). The germline V gene has CDR1 SGHDT and CDR2 YYEEEE. V was pared by 6 bases and J by 4 bases, with 11 bases between. The CDR3 spans 13 residues. CDR3: CASKVGTYNEQFF. As DNA, the CDR3 is TGTGCCAGCAAAGTCGGGACTTACAATGAGCAGTTCTTC.

This chain uses TRBV7-6 with TRBJ2-6, with a weak D call TRBD1 (6 bases). Looked up from germline, CDR1 is SGHVS and CDR2 is FNYEAQ. CDR3 length equals 19 residues. V lost 1 base, J lost 0 bases, and 16 bases lay in between. CDR3 protein: CASSLDRAISSSGANVLTF. The CDR3, as DNA: TGTGCCAGCAGCTTAGACAGGGCTATCTCCTCCTCTGGGGCCAACGTCCTGACTTTC.

This chain uses TRBV11-3 with TRBJ2-1; 10 bases align to TRBD2. The CDR3 runs to 16 residues. The V and J ends lost 5 bases and 1 base, in that order; junction bases with no gene match: 5. Germline V lookup: CDR1 SGHNT, CDR2 YENEEA. The CDR3 DNA follows: TGTGCCAGCAGCAAATTAGCGGGAGGTTCCTACAATGAGCAGTTCTTC. This sequence encodes CASSKLAGGSYNEQFF.

The genes are TRBV29-1 and TRBJ2-1, with D possibly TRBD1 on 5 matching bases. Germline V gives CDR1 SQVTM, CDR2 ANQGSEA. The length of the CDR3 is 13 residues. V lost 4 bases to trimming and J lost 2 bases, with 9 bases between them. This CDR3 is CSVVQATYNEQFF. The CDR3 nucleotides read TGCAGCGTTGTACAGGCCACCTACAATGAGCAGTTCTTC.

The J gene is TRBJ1-2, the V gene TRBV7-3; D perhaps matches TRBD1 (5 bases). The CDR3 runs to 15 residues. With 0 bases removed from V and 2 bases from J, the gap between germline ends came to 10 bases. The germline V gene has CDR1 SGHTA and CDR2 FQGTGA. DNA for the CDR3: TGTGCCAGCAGCTTAACGGCAGGGTCCAACTATGGCTACACCTTC. Residues: CASSLTAGSNYGYTF.

The chain couples TRBV5-1 to TRBJ1-5, with D possibly TRBD1 on 6 matching bases. V shed 0 bases and J shed 0 bases, with 10 bases lying between them. Germline-derived CDR1 and CDR2 are SGHRS and YFSETQ. CDR3 length: 16 amino acids. The CDR3, as DNA: TGCGCCAGCAGCTTGGTTGGGGGCGATAGCAATCAGCCCCAGCATTTT. Protein sequence: CASSLVGGDSNQPQHF.

This chain connects TRBV19 to TRBJ1-6; D call uncertain. The germline gives CDR1 LNHDA, CDR2 SQIVND (reference sequence). V was shortened by 8 bases and J by 6 bases, with 17 bases between the two germline ends. The CDR3 has 15 amino acids. CDR3: CASQKGVSVNSPLHF. CDR3 coding DNA: TGTGCCAGTCAGAAAGGAGTATCAGTTAATTCACCCCTCCACTTT.

The genes are TRBV24-1 and TRBJ2-2, with D tentatively TRBD1 (5 bases). The CDR3 has 14 amino acids. Germline V gene lookup returns CDR1 KGHDR and CDR2 SFDVKD. V was shortened by 9 bases and J by 1 base, with 11 bases between the two germline ends. The CDR3 nucleotides read TGTGCCACCCGAAGGGGCGGGAACACCGGGGAGCTGTTTTTT. Its translation is CATRRGGNTGELFF.

V gene TRBV24-1 combines with J gene TRBJ2-1; D ambiguous. The germline V and J ends were trimmed by 2 bases and 5 bases, with 9 bases remaining between them. Per germline, CDR1 KGHDR and CDR2 SFDVKD. The CDR3 spans 14 residues. The CDR3 loop is CATSDWSTNNEQFF. CDR3 nucleotides: TGTGCCACCAGTGATTGGAGCACGAACAATGAGCAGTTCTTC.

In DNA, the CDR3 is TGCGCCGGGGGGGGCCGGGCAGGATCATTCCTCCACTTT. Encoded protein: CAGGGRAGSFLHF. The V and J genes are TRBV23-1 and TRBJ1-6, with TRBD1 as a possible D gene (6 bases). TRBV23-1 counts as an open reading frame of uncertain function. CDR3 length: 13 amino acids. Trimming shortened V by 11 bases and J by 15 bases, and 23 bases separated the two germline ends.

The chain couples TRBV27 to TRBJ1-2; tentative D call: TRBD1 (6 bases). This CDR3 is built from 12 residues. CDR1 MNHEY and CDR2 SMNVEV come from the germline V gene (reference sequence). The germline V and J ends were trimmed by 6 bases and 8 bases, with 13 bases remaining between them. The CDR3 spells CASRQGGLGYTF. DNA for the CDR3: TGTGCCAGCAGACAGGGCGGTTTGGGCTACACCTTC.

The V call is TRBV4-1, the J call TRBJ2-2, with 7 bases aligning to TRBD1. The CDR3 loop spans 19 amino acids. CDR1 and CDR2 (germline): MGHRA, YSYEKL. Trimming cost V 0 bases and J 2 bases; bases outside gene matches: 12. In nucleotides, the CDR3 is TGCGCCAGCAGCCAAGATCCTTTGGTCTGGACAGGCAACACCGGGGAGCTGTTTTTT. Translated, it gives CASSQDPLVWTGNTGELFF.

Points on this clone: The sample has other DNA sequences that encode this CDR3 too. V gene TRBV28 combines with J gene TRBJ2-5; 8 positions agree with TRBD1. Germline CDR1 and CDR2: MDHEN and SYDVKM. V lost 4 bases and J lost 3; bases outside the gene matches: 1. The CDR3 spans 13 residues. CDR3 sequence: CASSSGQEETQYF. The CDR3 DNA reads as TGTGCCAGCAGTTCGGGACAGGAAGAGACCCAGTACTTC. The complete variable domain, with remaining parts taken from reference TRBV28 and TRBJ2-5, reads DVKVTQSSRYLVKRTGEKVFLECVQDMDHENMFWYRQDPGLGLRLIYFSYDVKMKEKGDIPEGYSVSREKKERFSLILESASTNQTSMYLCASSSGQEETQYFGPGTRLLVL.

This rearrangement joins TRBV28 to TRBJ1-4; D unresolved. V lost 10 bases, J lost 3 bases, and 18 bases lay in between. The CDR3 is 15 amino acids. Germline assignment: CDR1 MDHEN and CDR2 SYDVKM. The CDR3 nucleotides are TGTGCCACTTCATCGGCCAGCGCGGCTAATGAAAAACTGTTTTTT. This codes for CATSSASAANEKLFF.

This sequence joins TRBV30 and TRBJ1-6, with 7 bases fitting TRBD1. This CDR3 is built from 15 residues. J gave up 4 bases and V 8 bases, and 11 bases lay outside the gene matches. CDR1 is GTSNPN and CDR2 is SVGIG in the germline V gene (reference sequence). CDR3 bases: TGTGCCAGAGATCAACAGGGGTCATATAATTCACCCCTCCACTTT. Its protein product is CARDQQGSYNSPLHF.

The CDR3, as DNA: TGTGCCAGCAGCGGACAGGGCCAGGGGAGTTCACCCCTCCACTTT. This sequence encodes CASSGQGQGSSPLHF. This sequence joins TRBV7-8 and TRBJ1-6; 8 nucleotides line up with TRBD1. The CDR3 runs to 15 residues. With V trimmed by 5 bases and J by 9 bases, 9 bases remained unmatched. Germline V gene lookup returns CDR1 SGHVS and CDR2 FQNEAQ.

In this sample, this clone turned up once. The chain employs TRBV19 and TRBJ1-5; no clear D. CDR1 is LNHDA and CDR2 is SQIVND in the germline V gene (reference sequence). CDR3 length: 14 residues. V lost 10 bases and J 3 bases, leaving 16 bases between the germline ends. This CDR3 reads CATQPETPNQPQHF. The CDR3, as DNA: TGTGCCACTCAACCGGAGACTCCCAATCAGCCCCAGCATTTT.

In regard to this clone: Other DNA sequences in the same sample also yield this CDR3. This rearrangement joins TRBV27 to TRBJ1-5; D not certain. The CDR3 consists of 14 residues. CDR1 and CDR2 from the germline V gene are MNHEY and SMNVEV (reference sequence). V was clipped by 4 bases and J by 2 bases, with 9 bases between them. CDR3 region: CASSYTGGNQPQHF. The DNA of the CDR3 is TGTGCCAGCAGTTATACGGGAGGCAATCAGCCCCAGCATTTT.

The chain couples TRBV7-6 to TRBJ1-4; possibly TRBD1 for D (5 bases). The CDR3 has 15 amino acids. Between the trimmed V and J ends, which lost 5 bases and 4 bases, there was a span of 14 bases. Germline CDR1 reads SGHVS; CDR2 reads FNYEAQ. The CDR3 loop is CASSRSGGVNEKLFF. The CDR3 nucleotides read TGTGCCAGCAGCCGGAGTGGGGGGGTTAATGAAAAACTGTTTTTT.

This clone was observed a few times. This rearrangement joins TRBV18 to TRBJ1-1; the D gene is possibly TRBD1 (6 bases). Looked up from germline, CDR1 is KGHSH and CDR2 is LQKENI. The CDR3 is 14 residues long. V dropped 6 bases and J dropped 1 base, with 12 bases sitting between them. CDR3 DNA sequence: TGTGCCAGCTCCCGACAGGCAGAGAACACTGAAGCTTTCTTT. Protein product: CASSRQAENTEAFF.

This chain connects TRBV5-1 to TRBJ2-5; 9 bases line up with TRBD1. The CDR3 length is 14 residues. V shed 4 bases and J 5 bases; nucleotides not matched to a gene: 6. Germline loops: CDR1 SGHRS, CDR2 YFSETQ. The CDR3 here is CASSTGQGRETQYF. In DNA, the CDR3 is TGCGCCAGCAGCACGGGACAGGGACGCGAGACCCAGTACTTC.

The chain combines TRBV28 with TRBJ1-1; no definite D call. From germline, CDR1 is MDHEN and CDR2 SYDVKM. The CDR3 runs 12 residues. Between the trimmed V and J ends, which lost 7 bases and 1 base, there was a span of 7 bases. CDR3 nucleotide sequence: TGTGCCAGCACGGAGGAGAACACTGAAGCTTTCTTT. Protein: CASTEENTEAFF.

This chain connects TRBV27 to TRBJ2-7, with 9 bases fitting TRBD2. Germline V gene data show CDR1 as MNHEY and CDR2 as SMNVEV (reference sequence). The junction had 16 bases not matched to a gene; V was cut back by 7 bases and J by 6 bases. CDR3 length: 16 amino acids. The CDR3 DNA is TGTGCCAGCACCCCCCTCCGTAGCGGGAGCATCGGCGAGCAGTACTTC. Translating it yields CASTPLRSGSIGEQYF.

The J gene is TRBJ1-2, the V gene TRBV4-1; D ambiguous. Trimming shortened V by 3 bases and J by 4 bases, and 18 bases separated the two germline ends. This CDR3 is built from 16 residues. The germline gives CDR1 MGHRA, CDR2 YSYEKL. CDR3 DNA sequence: TGCGCCAGCAGCCAGTATAGGGAGGATTTCTCCTATGGCTACACCTTC. Its protein product is CASSQYREDFSYGYTF.

This clone appeared a few times. The chain joins TRBV6-5 to TRBJ1-2; a weak D match, TRBD1 (6 bases). CDR1 is MNHEY, CDR2 SVGAGI, per germline. This CDR3 spans 14 amino acids. Trimming removed 7 bases at V and 5 bases at J, with 17 bases between. The CDR3 sequence: CASTMGGTQYGYTF. The CDR3 bases are TGTGCCAGCACAATGGGAGGGACACAGTATGGCTACACCTTC.

The genes are TRBV5-5 and TRBJ1-2; 9 bases fit TRBD1. Trimming at V came to 1 base and at J to 5 bases, leaving 12 bases not matched to a gene. The CDR3 has 17 amino acids. CDR1 is SGHKS, CDR2 YYEKEE, per germline (reference sequence). The CDR3 here is CASSLSGTGLLLYGYTF. CDR3 nucleotide sequence: TGTGCCAGCAGCTTGTCCGGGACAGGGCTTCTACTTTATGGCTACACCTTC.